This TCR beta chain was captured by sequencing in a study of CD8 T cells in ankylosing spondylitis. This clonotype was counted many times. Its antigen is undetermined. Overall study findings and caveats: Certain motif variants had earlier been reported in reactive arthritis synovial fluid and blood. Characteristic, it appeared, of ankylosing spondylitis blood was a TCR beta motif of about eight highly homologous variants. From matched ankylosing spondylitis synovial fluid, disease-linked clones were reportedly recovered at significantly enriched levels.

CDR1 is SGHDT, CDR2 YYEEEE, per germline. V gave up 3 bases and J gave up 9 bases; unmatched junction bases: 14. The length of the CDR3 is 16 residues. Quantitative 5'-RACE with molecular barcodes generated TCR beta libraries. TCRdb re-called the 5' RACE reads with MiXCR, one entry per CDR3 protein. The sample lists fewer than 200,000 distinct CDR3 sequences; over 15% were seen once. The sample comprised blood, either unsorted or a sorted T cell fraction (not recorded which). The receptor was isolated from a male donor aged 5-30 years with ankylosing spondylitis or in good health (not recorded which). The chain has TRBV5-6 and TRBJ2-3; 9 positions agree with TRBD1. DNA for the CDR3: TGTGCCAGCAGCTCCGGGACAGGGCTCAGATCCCCAACGCAGTATTTT. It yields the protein CASSSGTGLRSPTQYF.